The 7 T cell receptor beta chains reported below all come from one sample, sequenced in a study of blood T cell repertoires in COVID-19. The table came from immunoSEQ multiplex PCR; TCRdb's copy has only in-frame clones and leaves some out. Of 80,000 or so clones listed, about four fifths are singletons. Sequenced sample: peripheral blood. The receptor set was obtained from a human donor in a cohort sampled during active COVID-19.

CDR3 DNA: TGTGCCAGCAGTGAAGTTGGACAGGGGGCCTACGAGCAGTACTTC. Translated, it gives CASSEVGQGAYEQYF. The rearrangement uses TRBV2 and TRBJ2-7; 10 bases map to TRBD1. Per the germline V gene, CDR1 is SNHLY and CDR2 is FYNNEI. This CDR3 contains 15 residues. The V segment lost 1 base and the J segment 2 bases; nucleotides outside the gene matches: 2.

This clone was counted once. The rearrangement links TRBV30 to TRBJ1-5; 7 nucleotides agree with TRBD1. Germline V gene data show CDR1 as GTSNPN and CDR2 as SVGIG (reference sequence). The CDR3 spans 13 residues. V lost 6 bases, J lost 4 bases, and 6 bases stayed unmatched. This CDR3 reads CACRTGPNQPQHF. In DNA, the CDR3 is TGTGCCTGTAGGACAGGACCTAATCAGCCCCAGCATTTT.

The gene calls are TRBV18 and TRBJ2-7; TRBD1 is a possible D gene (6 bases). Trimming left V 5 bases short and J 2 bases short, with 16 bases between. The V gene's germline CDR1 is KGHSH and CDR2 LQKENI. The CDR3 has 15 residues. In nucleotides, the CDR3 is TGTGCCAGCTCAGACGTGGGGGCGCGAGCCTACGAGCAGTACTTC. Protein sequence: CASSDVGARAYEQYF.

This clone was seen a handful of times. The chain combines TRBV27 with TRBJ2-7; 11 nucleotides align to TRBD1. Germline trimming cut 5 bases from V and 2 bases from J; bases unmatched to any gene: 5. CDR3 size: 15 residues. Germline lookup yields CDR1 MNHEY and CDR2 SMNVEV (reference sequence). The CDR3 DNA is TGTGCCAGCAGTACCGGGACAGGGGGGACCTACGAGCAGTACTTC. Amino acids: CASSTGTGGTYEQYF.

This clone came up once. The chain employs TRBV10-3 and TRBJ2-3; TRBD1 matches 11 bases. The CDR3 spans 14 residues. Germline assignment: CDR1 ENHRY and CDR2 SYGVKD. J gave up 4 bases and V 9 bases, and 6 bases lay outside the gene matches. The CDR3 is CAITGTGGSDTQYF. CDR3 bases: TGTGCCATTACCGGGACAGGGGGTTCAGATACGCAGTATTTT.

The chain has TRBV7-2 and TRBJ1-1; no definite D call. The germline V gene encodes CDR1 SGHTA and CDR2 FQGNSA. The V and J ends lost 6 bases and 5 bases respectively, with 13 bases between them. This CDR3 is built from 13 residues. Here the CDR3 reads CASRSGRGTEAFF. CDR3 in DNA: TGTGCCAGCAGGTCCGGGCGAGGGACTGAAGCTTTCTTT.

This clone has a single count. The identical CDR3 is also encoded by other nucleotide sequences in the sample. The CDR3 is CASSLGQTNQPQHF. The CDR3, as DNA: TGTGCCAGCAGTTTGGGACAGACCAATCAGCCCCAGCATTTT. The chain joins TRBV28 to TRBJ1-5; 7 bases align to TRBD1. CDR1 MDHEN and CDR2 SYDVKM come from the germline V gene. V shed 3 bases, J shed 3 bases, and the junction held 2 bases outside the gene matches. The CDR3 is 14 amino acids.